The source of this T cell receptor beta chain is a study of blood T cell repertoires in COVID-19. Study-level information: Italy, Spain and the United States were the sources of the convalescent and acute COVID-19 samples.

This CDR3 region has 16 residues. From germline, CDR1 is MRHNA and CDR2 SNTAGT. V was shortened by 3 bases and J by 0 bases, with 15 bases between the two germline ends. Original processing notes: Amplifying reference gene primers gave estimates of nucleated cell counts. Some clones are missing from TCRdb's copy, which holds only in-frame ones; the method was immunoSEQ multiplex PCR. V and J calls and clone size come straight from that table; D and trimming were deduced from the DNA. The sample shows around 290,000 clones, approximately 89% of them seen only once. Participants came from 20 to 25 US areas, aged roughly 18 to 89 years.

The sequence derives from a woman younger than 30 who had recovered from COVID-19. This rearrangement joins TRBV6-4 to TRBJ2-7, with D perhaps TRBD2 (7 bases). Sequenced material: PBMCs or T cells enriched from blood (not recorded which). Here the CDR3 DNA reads TGTGCCAGCAGTGAAGGGGGGGGAACGAGCTCCTACGAGCAGTACTTC. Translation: CASSEGGGTSSYEQYF.